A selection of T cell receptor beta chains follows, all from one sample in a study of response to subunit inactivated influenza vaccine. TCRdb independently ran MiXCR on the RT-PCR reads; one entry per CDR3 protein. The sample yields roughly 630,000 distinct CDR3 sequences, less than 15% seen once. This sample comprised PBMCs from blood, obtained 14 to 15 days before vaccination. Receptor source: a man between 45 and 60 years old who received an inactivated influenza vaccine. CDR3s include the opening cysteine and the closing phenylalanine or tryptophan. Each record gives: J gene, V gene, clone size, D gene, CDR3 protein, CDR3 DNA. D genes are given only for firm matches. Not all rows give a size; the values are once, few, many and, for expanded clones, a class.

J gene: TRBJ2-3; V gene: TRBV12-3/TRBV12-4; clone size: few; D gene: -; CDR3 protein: CASSLALGASDTQYF; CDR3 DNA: TGTGCCAGCAGTTTAGCGCTGGGGGCCTCAGATACGCAGTATTTT
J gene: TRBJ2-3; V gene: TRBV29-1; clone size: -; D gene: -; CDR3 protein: CSVVGTPPEVGTDTQYF; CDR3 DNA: TGCAGCGTTGTGGGGACTCCCCCGGAGGTCGGCACAGATACGCAGTATTTT
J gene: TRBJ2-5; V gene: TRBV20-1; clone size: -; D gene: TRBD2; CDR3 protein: CSARRIGLAEGTQYF; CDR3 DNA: TGCAGTGCTAGACGAATCGGACTAGCGGAGGGGACCCAGTACTTC
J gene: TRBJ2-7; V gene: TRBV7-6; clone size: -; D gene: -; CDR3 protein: CASSLGVPGAAYEQYF; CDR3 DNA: TGTGCCAGCAGCTTAGGGGTACCGGGGGCGGCCTACGAGCAGTACTTC
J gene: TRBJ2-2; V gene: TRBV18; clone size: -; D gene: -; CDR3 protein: CASSPQGGPNTGELFF; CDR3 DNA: TGTGCCAGCTCCCCCCAGGGGGGGCCGAACACCGGGGAGCTGTTTTTT
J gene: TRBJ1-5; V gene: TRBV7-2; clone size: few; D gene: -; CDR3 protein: CASSLVFDRRGGWPQHF; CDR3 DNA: TGTGCCAGCAGCTTAGTGTTTGACAGGAGGGGAGGATGGCCCCAGCATTTT
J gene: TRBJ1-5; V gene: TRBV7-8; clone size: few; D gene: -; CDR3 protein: CASSLVSRGSNQPQHF; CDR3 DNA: TGTGCCAGCAGCTTAGTATCCAGGGGAAGCAATCAGCCCCAGCATTTT
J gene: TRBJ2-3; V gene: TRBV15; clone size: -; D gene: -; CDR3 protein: CATSRERGVSTDTQYF; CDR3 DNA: TGTGCCACCAGCAGAGAGCGGGGAGTTAGCACAGATACGCAGTATTTT
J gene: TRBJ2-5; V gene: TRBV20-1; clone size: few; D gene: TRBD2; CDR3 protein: CSARGTSGGAISETQYF; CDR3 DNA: TGCAGTGCTAGGGGGACTAGCGGGGGGGCTATCTCAGAGACCCAGTACTTC
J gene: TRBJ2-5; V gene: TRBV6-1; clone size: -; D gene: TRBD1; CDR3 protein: CASDRDRGQETQYF; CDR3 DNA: TGTGCCAGCGACCGGGACAGGGGCCAAGAGACCCAGTACTTC
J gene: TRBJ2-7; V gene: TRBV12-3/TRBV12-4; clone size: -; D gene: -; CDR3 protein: CASSLDTTAYEQYF; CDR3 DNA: TGTGCCAGCAGTTTAGATACTACAGCCTACGAGCAGTACTTC
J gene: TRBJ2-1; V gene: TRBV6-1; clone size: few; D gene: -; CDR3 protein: CASSDSLVPRDEQFF; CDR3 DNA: TGTGCCAGCAGTGACAGTCTTGTGCCTAGGGATGAGCAGTTCTTC
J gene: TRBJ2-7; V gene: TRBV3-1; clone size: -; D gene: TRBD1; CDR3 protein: CASSYRTGNEQYF; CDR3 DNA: TGTGCCAGCAGCTACCGGACAGGGAACGAGCAGTACTTC
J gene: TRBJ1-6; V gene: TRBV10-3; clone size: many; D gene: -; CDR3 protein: CATKTNKSYNSPLHF; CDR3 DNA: TGTGCCACCAAAACTAACAAGTCCTATAATTCACCCCTCCACTTT
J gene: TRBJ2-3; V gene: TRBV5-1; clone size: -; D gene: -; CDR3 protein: CASSLSGRPDTQSF; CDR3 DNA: TGCGCCAGCAGCTTGTCAGGGAGGCCAGATACGCAGTCTTTT
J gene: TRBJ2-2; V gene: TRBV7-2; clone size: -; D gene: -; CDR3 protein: CASSLVGGVTGGELFF; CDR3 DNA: TGTGCCAGCAGCTTAGTCGGCGGAGTCACGGGCGGGGAGCTGTTTTTT
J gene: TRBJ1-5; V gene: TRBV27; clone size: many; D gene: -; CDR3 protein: CASRYNSNQPQHF; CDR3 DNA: TGTGCCAGCAGGTACAATAGCAATCAGCCCCAGCATTTT
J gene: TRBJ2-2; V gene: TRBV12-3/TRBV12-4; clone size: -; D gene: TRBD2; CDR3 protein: CASTYYTAGAGELFF; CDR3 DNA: TGTGCCAGCACCTATTACACGGCGGGGGCCGGGGAGCTGTTTTTT
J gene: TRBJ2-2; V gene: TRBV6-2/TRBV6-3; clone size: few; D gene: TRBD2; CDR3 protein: CASSYSPVGVAGGPKSGELFF; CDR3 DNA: TGTGCCAGCAGTTACTCCCCCGTAGGGGTAGCGGGAGGGCCGAAGTCCGGGGAGCTGTTTTTT
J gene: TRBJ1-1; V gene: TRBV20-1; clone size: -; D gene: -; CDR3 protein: CSARDLRGRGRRTEAFF; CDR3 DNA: TGCAGTGCTAGAGATTTGAGGGGGAGGGGAAGAAGAACTGAAGCTTTCTTT
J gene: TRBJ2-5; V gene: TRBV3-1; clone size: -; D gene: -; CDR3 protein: CASSQEGHPIGETQYF; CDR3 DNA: TGTGCCAGCAGCCAAGAGGGACACCCTATTGGGGAGACCCAGTACTTC
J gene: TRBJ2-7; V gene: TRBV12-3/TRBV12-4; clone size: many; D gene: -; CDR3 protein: CASASRMSSYEQYF; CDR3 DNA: TGTGCCTCAGCAAGCAGGATGAGCTCCTACGAGCAGTACTTC
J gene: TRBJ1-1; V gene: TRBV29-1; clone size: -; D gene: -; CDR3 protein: CSVEVAAANTEAFF; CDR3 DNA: TGCAGCGTTGAAGTCGCGGCGGCGAACACTGAAGCTTTCTTT
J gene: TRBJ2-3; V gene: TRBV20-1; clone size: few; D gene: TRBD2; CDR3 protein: CSARELAGITDTQYF; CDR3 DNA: TGCAGTGCTAGGGAACTAGCGGGGATCACAGATACGCAGTATTTT
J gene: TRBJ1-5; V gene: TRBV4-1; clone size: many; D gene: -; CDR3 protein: CASSQDAGRPSQPQHF; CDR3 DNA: TGCGCCAGCAGCCAAGATGCAGGGAGGCCGAGTCAGCCCCAGCATTTT
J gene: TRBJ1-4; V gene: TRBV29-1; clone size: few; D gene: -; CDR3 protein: CSVESRQEEKLFF; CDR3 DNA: TGCAGCGTTGAGTCACGACAGGAGGAAAAACTGTTTTTT
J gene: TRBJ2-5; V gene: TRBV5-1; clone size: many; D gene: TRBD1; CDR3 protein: CASSLRGQEETQYF; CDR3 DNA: TGCGCCAGCAGCTTGAGGGGACAGGAAGAGACCCAGTACTTC
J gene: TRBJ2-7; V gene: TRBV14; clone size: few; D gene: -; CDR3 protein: CASSQLGITYEQYF; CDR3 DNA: TGTGCCAGCAGCCAGCTGGGAATCACCTACGAGCAGTACTTC
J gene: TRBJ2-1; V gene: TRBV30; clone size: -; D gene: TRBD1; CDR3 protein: CAWSFDGTGVYNEQFF; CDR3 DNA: TGTGCCTGGAGTTTTGACGGGACAGGAGTCTACAATGAGCAGTTCTTC
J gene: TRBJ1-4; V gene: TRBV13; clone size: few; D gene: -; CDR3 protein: CASSSTTGSNEKLFF; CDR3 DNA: TGTGCCAGCAGCTCAACGACAGGCAGTAATGAAAAACTGTTTTTT
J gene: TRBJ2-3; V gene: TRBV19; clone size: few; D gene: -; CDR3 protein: CASSPRGTTSTDTQYF; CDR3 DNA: TGTGCCAGTAGTCCCAGGGGCACCACAAGCACAGATACGCAGTATTTT
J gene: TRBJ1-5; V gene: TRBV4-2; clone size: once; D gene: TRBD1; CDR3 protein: CAISQGTGGQPQHF; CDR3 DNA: TGTGCCATCAGCCAGGGGACAGGAGGCCAGCCCCAGCATTTT
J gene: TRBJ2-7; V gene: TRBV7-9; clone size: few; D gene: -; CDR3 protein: CASRLDSYEQYF; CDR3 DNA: TGTGCCAGCAGACTCGACAGCTACGAGCAGTACTTC
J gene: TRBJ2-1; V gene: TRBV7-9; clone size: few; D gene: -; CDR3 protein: CASSSGTEQFF; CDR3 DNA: TGTGCCAGCAGCTCAGGGACTGAGCAGTTCTTC
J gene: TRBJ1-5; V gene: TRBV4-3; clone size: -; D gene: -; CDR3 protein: CASSQDYREIQPQHF; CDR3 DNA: TGCGCCAGCAGCCAAGATTACAGGGAGATTCAGCCCCAGCATTTT
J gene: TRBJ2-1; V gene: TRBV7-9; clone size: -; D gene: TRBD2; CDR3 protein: CASSPPLRGSSYNEQFF; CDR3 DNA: TGTGCCAGCAGCCCGCCGTTGCGCGGGAGCTCCTACAATGAGCAGTTCTTC
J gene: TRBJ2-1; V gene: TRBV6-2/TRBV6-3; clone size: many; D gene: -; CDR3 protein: CASSYSIRDLRYNEQFF; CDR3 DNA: TGTGCCAGCAGTTACTCGATCCGAGACCTTCGCTACAATGAGCAGTTCTTC
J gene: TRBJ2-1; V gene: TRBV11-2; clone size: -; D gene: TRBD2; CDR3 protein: CASSTTGTSAYNEQFF; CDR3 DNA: TGTGCCAGCAGCACAACCGGGACTAGCGCCTACAATGAGCAGTTCTTC
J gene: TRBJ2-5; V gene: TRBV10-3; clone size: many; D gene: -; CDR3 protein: CAISEGRGRGETQYF; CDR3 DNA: TGTGCCATCAGTGAGGGTCGCGGCAGGGGAGAGACCCAGTACTTC
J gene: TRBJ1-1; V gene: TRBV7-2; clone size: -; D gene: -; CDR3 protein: CASSLASGHTEAFF; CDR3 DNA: TGTGCCAGCAGCTTAGCGTCGGGGCACACTGAAGCTTTCTTT
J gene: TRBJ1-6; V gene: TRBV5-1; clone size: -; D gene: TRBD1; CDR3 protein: CASSPGAGQFNSPLHF; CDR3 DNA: TGCGCCAGCAGCCCCGGCGCGGGACAGTTTAATTCACCCCTCCACTTT
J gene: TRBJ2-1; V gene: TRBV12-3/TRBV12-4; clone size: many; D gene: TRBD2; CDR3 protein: CASSLRGRLAGINEQFF; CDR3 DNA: TGTGCCAGCAGTTTAAGGGGAAGACTAGCAGGTATCAATGAGCAGTTCTTC
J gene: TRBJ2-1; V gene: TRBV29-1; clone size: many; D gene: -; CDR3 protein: CSAKWEREQFF; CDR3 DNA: TGCAGCGCGAAGTGGGAGCGTGAGCAGTTCTTC